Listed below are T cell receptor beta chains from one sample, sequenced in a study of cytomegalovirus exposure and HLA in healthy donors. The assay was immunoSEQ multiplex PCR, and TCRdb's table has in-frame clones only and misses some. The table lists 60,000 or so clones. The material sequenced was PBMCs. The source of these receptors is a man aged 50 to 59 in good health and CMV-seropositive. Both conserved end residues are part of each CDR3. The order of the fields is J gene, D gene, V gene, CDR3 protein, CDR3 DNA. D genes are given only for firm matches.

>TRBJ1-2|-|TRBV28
CATQYRAYGYTF
TGTGCCACTCAATACAGAGCCTATGGCTACACCTTC
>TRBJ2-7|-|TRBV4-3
CASSQPPEKGLSYEQYF
TGCGCCAGCAGCCAGCCCCCGGAGAAGGGACTCTCCTACGAGCAGTACTTC
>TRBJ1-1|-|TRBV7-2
CASSLRAGLAFF
TGTGCCAGCAGCCTACGGGCGGGGCTGGCTTTCTTT
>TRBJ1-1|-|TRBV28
CASSFRIVGQGNTEAFF
TGTGCCAGCAGTTTTAGAATCGTTGGTCAGGGGAACACTGAAGCTTTCTTT
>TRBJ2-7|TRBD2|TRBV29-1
CSAHGTSGSNEQYF
TGCAGCGCTCATGGGACTAGCGGGAGCAACGAGCAGTACTTC
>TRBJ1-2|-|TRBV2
CASREGGVGYTF
TGTGCCAGCAGGGAAGGGGGGGTTGGCTACACCTTC
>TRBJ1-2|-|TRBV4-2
CASSPTSDRQAHYGYTF
TGTGCCAGCAGCCCAACAAGCGACAGACAAGCACACTATGGCTACACCTTC
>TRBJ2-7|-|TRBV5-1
CASSLVAGESYEQYF
TGCGCCAGCAGCTTGGTGGCAGGGGAAAGCTACGAGCAGTACTTC
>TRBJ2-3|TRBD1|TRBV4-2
CASSLDRGTDTQYF
TGTGCCAGCAGCCTCGACAGGGGAACAGATACGCAGTATTTT
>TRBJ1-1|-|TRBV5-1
CASSLQAVSTEAFF
TGCGCCAGCAGCTTGCAGGCCGTGTCCACTGAAGCTTTCTTT
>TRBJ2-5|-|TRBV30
CAWSVRGETQYF
TGTGCCTGGAGTGTTAGGGGTGAGACCCAGTACTTC
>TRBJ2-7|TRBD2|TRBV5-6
CASSPWASGRYEQYF
TGTGCCAGCAGCCCCTGGGCTAGCGGGAGGTACGAGCAGTACTTC
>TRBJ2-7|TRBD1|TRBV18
CASSPPDRGTGPDEQYF
TGTGCCAGCTCACCCCCGGACAGGGGTACTGGTCCGGACGAGCAGTACTTC
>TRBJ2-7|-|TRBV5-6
CASSLGQGVSSEQYF
TGTGCCAGCAGCTTGGGGCAGGGTGTCTCTTCCGAGCAGTACTTC
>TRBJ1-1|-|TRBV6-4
CASSRQTNTEAFF
TGTGCCAGCAGTCGACAGACGAACACTGAAGCTTTCTTT
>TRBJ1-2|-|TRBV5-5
CASSLAGGSGGYTF
TGTGCCAGCAGCTTGGCGGGGGGATCGGGGGGCTACACCTTC
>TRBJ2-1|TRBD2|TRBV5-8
CASSGTSGISYNEQFF
TGTGCCAGCAGCGGGACTAGCGGGATCTCCTACAATGAGCAGTTCTTC
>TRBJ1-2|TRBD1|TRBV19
CASTEDRSYGYTF
TGTGCCAGTACAGAGGACAGGAGCTATGGCTACACCTTC
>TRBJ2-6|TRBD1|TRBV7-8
CASSLESRGSSGANVLTF
TGTGCCAGCAGCTTAGAGAGCAGGGGGAGCTCTGGGGCCAACGTCCTGACTTTC
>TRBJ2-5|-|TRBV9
CASSVSGGETQYF
TGTGCCAGCAGCGTATCCGGGGGAGAGACCCAGTACTTC
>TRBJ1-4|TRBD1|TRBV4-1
CASSLDRGEREKLFF
TGCGCCAGCAGCCTCGACAGGGGCGAGCGGGAAAAACTGTTTTTT
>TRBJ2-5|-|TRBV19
CASSGMQETQYF
TGTGCCAGTAGCGGGATGCAAGAGACCCAGTACTTC
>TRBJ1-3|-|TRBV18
CASSPDSSASSGNTIYF
TGTGCCAGCTCACCGGACAGTTCTGCGAGCTCTGGAAACACCATATATTTT
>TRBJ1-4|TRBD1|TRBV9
CASSVGATGGAGEKLFF
TGTGCCAGCAGCGTAGGAGCGACAGGGGGCGCGGGTGAAAAACTGTTTTTT
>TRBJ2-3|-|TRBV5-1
CASSPGLTSTDTQYF
TGCGCCAGCAGCCCCGGTCTAACCAGCACAGATACGCAGTATTTT
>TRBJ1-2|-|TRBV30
CAWSLGLSGGGYTF
TGTGCCTGGAGTCTGGGTCTGTCGGGGGGCGGCTACACCTTC
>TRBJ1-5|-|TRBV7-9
CASSPGWASNQPQHF
TGTGCCAGCAGCCCTGGGTGGGCTTCCAATCAGCCCCAGCATTTT
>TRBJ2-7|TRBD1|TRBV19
CASSISTGRHEQYF
TGTGCCAGTAGTATCTCGACAGGGAGACACGAGCAGTACTTC
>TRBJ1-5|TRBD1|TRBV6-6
CASSQIGGRNQPQHF
TGTGCCAGCAGTCAGATAGGGGGCAGGAATCAGCCCCAGCATTTT
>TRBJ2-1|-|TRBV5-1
CASDVGVYPDNEQFF
TGCGCCAGCGACGTAGGGGTCTACCCCGACAATGAGCAGTTCTTC
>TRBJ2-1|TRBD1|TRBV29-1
CSVEGLRGQEYNEQFF
TGCAGCGTTGAGGGGTTACGGGGACAGGAATACAATGAGCAGTTCTTC
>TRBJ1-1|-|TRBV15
CATSRSIIGGPRDTEAFF
TGTGCCACCAGCAGATCTATTATTGGAGGACCCCGAGACACTGAAGCTTTCTTT
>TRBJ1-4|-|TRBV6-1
CASSPGSNEKLFF
TGTGCCAGCAGCCCGGGTTCGAATGAAAAACTGTTTTTT
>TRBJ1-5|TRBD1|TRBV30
CAWSAGQPFNQPQHF
TGTGCCTGGAGCGCGGGACAGCCTTTTAATCAGCCCCAGCATTTT
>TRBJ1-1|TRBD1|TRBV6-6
CASSPGTGPTRTEAFF
TGTGCCAGCAGTCCCGGGACAGGGCCTACGAGGACTGAAGCTTTCTTT
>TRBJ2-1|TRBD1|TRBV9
CASSPLQGVSYNEQFF
TGTGCCAGCAGTCCCCTACAGGGGGTCTCCTACAATGAGCAGTTCTTC
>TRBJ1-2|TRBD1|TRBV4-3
CASSQDLGQAGYTF
TGCGCCAGCAGCCAAGACCTAGGACAGGCGGGCTACACCTTC
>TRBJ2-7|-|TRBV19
CATRLKGRSYEQYF
TGTGCCACAAGACTGAAAGGCAGATCCTACGAGCAGTACTTC
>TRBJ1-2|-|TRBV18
CASSLSTEGYGYTF
TGTGCCAGCTCACTCTCGACAGAAGGCTATGGCTACACCTTC
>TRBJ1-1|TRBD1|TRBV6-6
CASRNRQGANTEAFF
TGTGCCAGCAGGAACCGACAGGGGGCTAATACTGAAGCTTTCTTT
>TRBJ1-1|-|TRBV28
CASSSVPEAFF
TGTGCCAGCAGTTCCGTCCCTGAAGCTTTCTTT
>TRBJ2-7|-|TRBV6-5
CASTGDSYEQYF
TGTGCCAGCACCGGGGACTCCTACGAGCAGTACTTC
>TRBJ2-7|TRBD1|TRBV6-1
CASSEPGGSTYEQYF
TGTGCCAGCAGTGAACCAGGGGGATCTACCTACGAGCAGTACTTC
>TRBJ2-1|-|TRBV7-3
CASSPLGGGPYNEQFF
TGTGCCAGCAGCCCATTAGGGGGTGGTCCCTACAATGAGCAGTTCTTC
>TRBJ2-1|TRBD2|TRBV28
CASTPGLVANEQFF
TGTGCCAGCACCCCGGGACTAGTCGCCAATGAGCAGTTCTTC
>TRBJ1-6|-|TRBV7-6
CASSRWEGSSPLHF
TGTGCCAGCAGCCGCTGGGAGGGGAGTTCACCCCTCCACTTT
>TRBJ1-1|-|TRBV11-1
CASSLGQGPPNMNTEAFF
TGTGCCAGCAGCTTGGGGCAGGGGCCCCCTAACATGAACACTGAAGCTTTCTTT
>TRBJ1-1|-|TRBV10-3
CAIRGTGMRDTEAFF
TGTGCCATCAGAGGTACAGGGATGAGGGACACTGAAGCTTTCTTT
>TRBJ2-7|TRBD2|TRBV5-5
CASSLSRSGGEQYF
TGTGCCAGCAGCTTGAGCAGGTCGGGAGGGGAGCAGTACTTC
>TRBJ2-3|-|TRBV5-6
CASSLAGLATDTQYF
TGTGCCAGCAGCTTGGCGGGACTGGCCACAGATACGCAGTATTTT
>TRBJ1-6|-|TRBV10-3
CAISESSTPLHF
TGTGCCATCAGTGAGTCATCCACACCCCTCCACTTT
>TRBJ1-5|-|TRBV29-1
CSVIQVGSNQPQHF
TGCAGCGTAATACAGGTAGGGAGCAATCAGCCCCAGCATTTT
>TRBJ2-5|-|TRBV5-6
CASSSTGTQYF
TGTGCCAGCAGTTCCACAGGGACCCAGTACTTC
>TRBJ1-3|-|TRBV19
CASSAHGDSGNTIYF
TGTGCCAGTAGTGCCCACGGGGACTCTGGAAACACCATATATTTT
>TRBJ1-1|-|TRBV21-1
CASNGTGGGNTEAFF
TGTGCCAGCAACGGGACAGGGGGGGGGAACACTGAAGCTTTCTTT
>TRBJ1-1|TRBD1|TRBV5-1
CASTQGQGDTEAFF
TGCGCCAGCACCCAAGGACAGGGTGACACTGAAGCTTTCTTT
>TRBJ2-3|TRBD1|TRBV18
CASSPPAGGGDTQYF
TGTGCCAGCTCACCACCGGCAGGGGGCGGAGATACGCAGTATTTT
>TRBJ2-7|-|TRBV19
CASKGENPYEQYF
TGTGCCAGTAAGGGGGAGAATCCCTACGAGCAGTACTTC
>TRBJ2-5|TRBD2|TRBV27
CASSLPRYSGVPLETQYF
TGTGCCAGCAGTCTACCAAGATATAGCGGGGTACCATTGGAGACCCAGTACTTC